The clone carrying this T cell receptor (beta chain) came up a few times. Reverse transcription of roughly 0.5 to 1 ug RNA was performed with random hexamers. The CDR3 of TCR beta was amplified by immunoSEQ multiplex PCR across 54 Vbeta and 13 Jbeta. In TCRdb, the immunoSEQ multiplex PCR reads were re-called with MiXCR into one record per CDR3 protein. The sample lists hundreds of thousands of distinct CDR3 sequences; 70% to 90% were seen once. In the multiple sclerosis control group, patients were treatment-naive and had stable or active relapsing-remitting disease. These data come from a study of CD8 T cells in Susac syndrome. The V gene lost 5 bases and the J gene lost 5 bases, with 15 bases spanning the gap. This CDR3 spans 14 amino acids. Per the germline V gene, CDR1 is MNHNS and CDR2 is SASEGT.

Source material: CD8+ T cells from PBMCs. J is TRBJ1-1 and V is TRBV6-1, with D hard to call. The sequence came from a human donor with multiple sclerosis. The CDR3 protein is CASSPLTVSTEAFF. CDR3 DNA: TGTGCCAGCAGTCCGCTTACAGTGAGTACTGAAGCTTTCTTT.